The clone carrying this TCR beta chain was recorded a few times. Antigen: not known. In TCRdb, the reads were re-called with MiXCR into one record per CDR3 protein. The sample consists of 400,000 to 550,000 distinct CDR3 sequences, 10% to 12% of them appearing once. The data were taken from a study of T cell repertoires in cytomegalovirus infection. Across the study: It was the public TCR beta signatures that indicated both CMV infection and matching HLA type. The study, taken as a whole, reports: Predominance within the ex vivo response was attributable to HLA-C-restricted CMV-specific TCR beta clonotypes. Carriage of CMV together with the relevant HLA was identifiable through cumulative public TCR beta family frequency.

The CDR3 contains 16 residues. Germline CDR1 and CDR2: GTSNPN and SVGIG (reference sequence). V lost 4 bases to trimming and J lost 5 bases; unmatched junction nucleotides: 13. V gene TRBV30 combines with J gene TRBJ2-1; 8 bases are a match to TRBD2. The specimen sequenced was PBMCs. This TCR came from a human donor in good health (CMV status not recorded). Some clones in this sample may be carry-over from other donors' samples. CDR3 sequence: CAWILSGEGTDNEQFF. Here the CDR3 DNA reads TGTGCCTGGATCCTTAGCGGGGAGGGGACCGACAATGAGCAGTTCTTC.